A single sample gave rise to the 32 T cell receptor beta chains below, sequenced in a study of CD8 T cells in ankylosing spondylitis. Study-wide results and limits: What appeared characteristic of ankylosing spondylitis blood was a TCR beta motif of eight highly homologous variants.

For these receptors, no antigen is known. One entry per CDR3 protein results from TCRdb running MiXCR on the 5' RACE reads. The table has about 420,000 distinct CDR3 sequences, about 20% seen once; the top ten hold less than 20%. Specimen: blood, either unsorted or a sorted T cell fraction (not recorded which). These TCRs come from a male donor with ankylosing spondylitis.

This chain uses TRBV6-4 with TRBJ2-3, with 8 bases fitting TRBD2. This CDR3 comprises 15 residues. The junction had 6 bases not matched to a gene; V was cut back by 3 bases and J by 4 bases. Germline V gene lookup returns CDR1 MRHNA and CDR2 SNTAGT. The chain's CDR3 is CASSDGGRKADTQYF. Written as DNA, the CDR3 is TGTGCCAGCAGTGATGGCGGGAGGAAGGCAGATACGCAGTATTTT.

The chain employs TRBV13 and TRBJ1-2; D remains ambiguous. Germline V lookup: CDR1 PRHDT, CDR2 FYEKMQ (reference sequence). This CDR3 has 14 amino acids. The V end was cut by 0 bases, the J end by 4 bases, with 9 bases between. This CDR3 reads CASSLGTPGYGYTF. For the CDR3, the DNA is TGTGCCAGCAGCTTAGGGACTCCGGGCTATGGCTACACCTTC.

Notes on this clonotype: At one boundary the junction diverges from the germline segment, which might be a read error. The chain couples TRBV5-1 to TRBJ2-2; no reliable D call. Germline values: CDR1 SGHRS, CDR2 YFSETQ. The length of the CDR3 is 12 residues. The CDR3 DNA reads TGCGCCACCAGCCCGAACACCGGGGAGCTGTTTTTT. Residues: CATSPNTGELFF.

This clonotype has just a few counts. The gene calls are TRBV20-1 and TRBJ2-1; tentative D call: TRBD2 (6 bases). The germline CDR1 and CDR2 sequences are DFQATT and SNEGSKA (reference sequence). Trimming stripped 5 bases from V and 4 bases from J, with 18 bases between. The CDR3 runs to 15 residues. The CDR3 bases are TGCAGTGCTGAAAGGAGGGCCCTTATTTACAATGAGCAGTTCTTC. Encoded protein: CSAERRALIYNEQFF.

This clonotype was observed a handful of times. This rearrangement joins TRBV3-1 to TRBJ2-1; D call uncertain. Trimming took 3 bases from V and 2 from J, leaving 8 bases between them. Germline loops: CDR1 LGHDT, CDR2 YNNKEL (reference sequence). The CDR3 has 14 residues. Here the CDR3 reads CASSQAVTYNEQFF. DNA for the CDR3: TGTGCCAGCAGCCAGGCTGTTACCTACAATGAGCAGTTCTTC.

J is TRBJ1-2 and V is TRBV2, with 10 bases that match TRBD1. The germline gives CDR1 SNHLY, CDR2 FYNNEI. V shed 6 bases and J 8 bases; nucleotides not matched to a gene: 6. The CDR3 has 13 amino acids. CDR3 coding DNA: TGTGCCAGCAGCGCGGGACAGGGGTTAGGCTACACCTTC. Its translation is CASSAGQGLGYTF.

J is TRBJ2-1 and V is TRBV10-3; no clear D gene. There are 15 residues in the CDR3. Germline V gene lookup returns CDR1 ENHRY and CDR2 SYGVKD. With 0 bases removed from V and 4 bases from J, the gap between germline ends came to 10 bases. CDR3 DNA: TGTGCCATCAGTGAGTCTTTACAGAGGTACAATGAGCAGTTCTTC. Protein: CAISESLQRYNEQFF.

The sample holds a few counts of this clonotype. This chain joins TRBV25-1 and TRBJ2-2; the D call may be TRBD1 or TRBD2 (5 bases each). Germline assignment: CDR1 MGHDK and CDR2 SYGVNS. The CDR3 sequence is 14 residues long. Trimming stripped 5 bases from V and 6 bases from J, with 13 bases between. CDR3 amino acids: CASSRMMGAGELFF. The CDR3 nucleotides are TGTGCCAGCAGTAGAATGATGGGGGCCGGGGAGCTGTTTTTT. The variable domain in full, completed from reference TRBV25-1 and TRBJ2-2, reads EADIYQTPRYLVIGTGKKITLECSQTMGHDKMYWYQQDPGMELHLIHYSYGVNSTEKGDLSSESTVSRIRTEHFPLTLESARPSHTSQYLCASSRMMGAGELFFGEGSRLTVL.

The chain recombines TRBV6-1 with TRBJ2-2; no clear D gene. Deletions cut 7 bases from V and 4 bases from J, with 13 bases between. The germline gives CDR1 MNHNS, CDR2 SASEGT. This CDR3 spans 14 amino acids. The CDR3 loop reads CASNSRLTTGELFF. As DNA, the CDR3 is TGTGCCAGCAACAGCCGGCTAACCACCGGGGAGCTGTTTTTT.

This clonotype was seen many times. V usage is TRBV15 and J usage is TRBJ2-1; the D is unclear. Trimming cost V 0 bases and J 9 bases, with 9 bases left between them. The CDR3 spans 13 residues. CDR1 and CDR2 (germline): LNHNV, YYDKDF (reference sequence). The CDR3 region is CATSRDLTSEQFF. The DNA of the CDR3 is TGTGCCACCAGCAGAGATTTAACCAGTGAGCAGTTCTTC.

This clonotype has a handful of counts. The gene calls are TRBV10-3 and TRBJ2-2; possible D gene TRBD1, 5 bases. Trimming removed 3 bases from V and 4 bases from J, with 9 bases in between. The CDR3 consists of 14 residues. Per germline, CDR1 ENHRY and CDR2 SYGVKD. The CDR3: CAISEGQSTGELFF. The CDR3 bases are TGTGCCATCAGTGAAGGACAATCCACCGGGGAGCTGTTTTTT.

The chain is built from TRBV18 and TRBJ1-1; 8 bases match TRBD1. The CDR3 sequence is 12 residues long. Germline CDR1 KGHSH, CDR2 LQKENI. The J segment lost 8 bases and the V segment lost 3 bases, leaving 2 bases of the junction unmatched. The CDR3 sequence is CASSPTGDEAFF. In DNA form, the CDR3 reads TGTGCCAGCTCACCGACAGGGGACGAAGCTTTCTTT. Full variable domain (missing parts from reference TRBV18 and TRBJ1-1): NAGVMQNPRHLVRRRGQEARLRCSPMKGHSHVYWYRQLPEEGLKFMVYLQKENIIDESGMPKERFSAEFPKEGPSILRIQQVVRGDSAAYFCASSPTGDEAFFGQGTRLTVV.

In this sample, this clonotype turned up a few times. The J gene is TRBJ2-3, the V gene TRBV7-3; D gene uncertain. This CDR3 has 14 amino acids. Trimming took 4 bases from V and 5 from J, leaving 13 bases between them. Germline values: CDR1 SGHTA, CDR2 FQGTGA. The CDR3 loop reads CASSSRGYRDTQYF. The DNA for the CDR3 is TGTGCCAGCAGCTCTAGAGGTTACAGAGATACGCAGTATTTT.

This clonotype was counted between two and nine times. CDR3 protein: CASSPVAGRSEQFF. Written as DNA, the CDR3 is TGCGCCAGCAGCCCGGTAGCGGGAAGGAGTGAGCAGTTCTTC. This chain uses TRBV5-1 with TRBJ2-1, with TRBD2 matching 8 bases. CDR1 SGHRS and CDR2 YFSETQ come from the germline V gene. V trimming: 4 bases; J trimming: 9 bases; junction bases outside the gene matches: 9. CDR3 length: 14 amino acids.

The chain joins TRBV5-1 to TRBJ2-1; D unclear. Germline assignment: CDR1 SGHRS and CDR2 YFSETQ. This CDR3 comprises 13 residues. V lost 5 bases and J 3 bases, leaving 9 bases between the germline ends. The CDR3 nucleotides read TGCGCCAGCAGTGCGGACGTCTACAATGAGCAGTTCTTC. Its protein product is CASSADVYNEQFF.

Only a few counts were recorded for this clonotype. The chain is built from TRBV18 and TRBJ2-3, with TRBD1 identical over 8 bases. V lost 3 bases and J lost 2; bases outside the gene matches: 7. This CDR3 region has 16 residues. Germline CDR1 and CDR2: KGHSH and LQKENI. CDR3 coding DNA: TGTGCCAGCTCACCGTCAGGGGGCCAAGTCACAGATACGCAGTATTTT. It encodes CASSPSGGQVTDTQYF. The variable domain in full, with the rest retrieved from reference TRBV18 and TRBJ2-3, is NAGVMQNPRHLVRRRGQEARLRCSPMKGHSHVYWYRQLPEEGLKFMVYLQKENIIDESGMPKERFSAEFPKEGPSILRIQQVVRGDSAAYFCASSPSGGQVTDTQYFGPGTRLTVL.

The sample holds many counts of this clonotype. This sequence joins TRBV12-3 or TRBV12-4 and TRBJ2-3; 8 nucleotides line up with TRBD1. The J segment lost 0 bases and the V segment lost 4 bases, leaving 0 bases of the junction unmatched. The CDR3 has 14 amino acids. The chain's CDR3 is CASSWDRSTDTQYF. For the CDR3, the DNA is TGTGCCAGCAGTTGGGACAGGAGCACAGATACGCAGTATTTT.

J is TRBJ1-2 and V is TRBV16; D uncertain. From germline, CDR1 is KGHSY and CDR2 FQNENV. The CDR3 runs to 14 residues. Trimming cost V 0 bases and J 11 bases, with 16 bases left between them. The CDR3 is CASSQSAGTQLYTF. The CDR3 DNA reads TGTGCCAGCAGCCAATCCGCGGGCACCCAGTTATACACCTTC.

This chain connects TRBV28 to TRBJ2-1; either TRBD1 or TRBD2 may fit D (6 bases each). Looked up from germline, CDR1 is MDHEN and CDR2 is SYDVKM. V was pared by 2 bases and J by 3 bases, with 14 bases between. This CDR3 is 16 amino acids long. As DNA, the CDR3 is TGTGCCAGCAGTTTAACACAGGGAGCGGGCTACAATGAGCAGTTCTTC. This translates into CASSLTQGAGYNEQFF. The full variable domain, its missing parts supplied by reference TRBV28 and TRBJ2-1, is DVKVTQSSRYLVKRTGEKVFLECVQDMDHENMFWYRQDPGLGLRLIYFSYDVKMKEKGDIPEGYSVSREKKERFSLILESASTNQTSMYLCASSLTQGAGYNEQFFGPGTRLTVL.

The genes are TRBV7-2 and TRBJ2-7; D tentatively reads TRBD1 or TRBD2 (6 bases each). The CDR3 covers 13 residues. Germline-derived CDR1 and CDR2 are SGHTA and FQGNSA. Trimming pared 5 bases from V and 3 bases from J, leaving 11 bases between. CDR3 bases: TGTGCCAGCAGCAAGGGGGGCTTCTACGAGCAGTACTTC. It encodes CASSKGGFYEQYF.

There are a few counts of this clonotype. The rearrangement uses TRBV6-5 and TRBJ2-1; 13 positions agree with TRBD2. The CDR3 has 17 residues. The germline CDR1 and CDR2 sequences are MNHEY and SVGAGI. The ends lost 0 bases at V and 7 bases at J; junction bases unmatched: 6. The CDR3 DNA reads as TGTGCCAGCAGTTACTCCCAATGGACTAGCGGGAGAAATGAGCAGTTCTTC. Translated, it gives CASSYSQWTSGRNEQFF.

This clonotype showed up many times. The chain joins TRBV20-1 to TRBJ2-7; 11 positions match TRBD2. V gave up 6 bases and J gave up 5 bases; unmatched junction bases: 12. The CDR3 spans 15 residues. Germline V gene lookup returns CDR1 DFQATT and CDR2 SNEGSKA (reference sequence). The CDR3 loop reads CSAESLAGGSHEQYF. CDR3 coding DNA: TGCAGTGCCGAATCCTTAGCGGGAGGGTCGCACGAGCAGTACTTC.

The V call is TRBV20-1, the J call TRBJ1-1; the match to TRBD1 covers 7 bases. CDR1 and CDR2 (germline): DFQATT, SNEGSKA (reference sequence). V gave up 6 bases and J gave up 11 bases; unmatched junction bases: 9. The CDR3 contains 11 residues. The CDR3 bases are TGCAGTGCGGGGAGACAGGGTTATGCTTTCTTT. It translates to CSAGRQGYAFF.

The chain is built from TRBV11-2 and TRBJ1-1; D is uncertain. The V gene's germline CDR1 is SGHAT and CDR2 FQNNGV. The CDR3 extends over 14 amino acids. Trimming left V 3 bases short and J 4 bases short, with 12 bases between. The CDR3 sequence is CASSFGLRFTEAFF. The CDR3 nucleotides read TGTGCCAGCAGCTTTGGACTACGGTTCACTGAAGCTTTCTTT.

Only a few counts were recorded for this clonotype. CDR3 nucleotide sequence: TGTGCCAGCTCACCAGCGGGTAACTCCTACGAGCAGTACTTC. It encodes CASSPAGNSYEQYF. The V call is TRBV18, the J call TRBJ2-7; D is possibly TRBD2 (5 bases). The CDR3 covers 14 residues. V lost 2 bases to trimming and J lost 0 bases, with 8 bases between them. From germline, CDR1 is KGHSH and CDR2 LQKENI.

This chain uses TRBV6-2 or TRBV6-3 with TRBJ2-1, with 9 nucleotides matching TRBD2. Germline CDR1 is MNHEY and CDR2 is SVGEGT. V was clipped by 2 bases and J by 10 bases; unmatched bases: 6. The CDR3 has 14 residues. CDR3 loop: CASSYRRTSDEQFF. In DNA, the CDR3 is TGTGCCAGCAGTTACCGAAGGACTAGCGACGAGCAGTTCTTC.

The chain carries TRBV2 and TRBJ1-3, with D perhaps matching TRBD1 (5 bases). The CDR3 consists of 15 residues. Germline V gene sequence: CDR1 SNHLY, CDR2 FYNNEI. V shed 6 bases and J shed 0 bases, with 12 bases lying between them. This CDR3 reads CASSLGGYSGNTIYF. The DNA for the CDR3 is TGTGCCAGCAGCCTCGGGGGGTACTCTGGAAACACCATATATTTT.

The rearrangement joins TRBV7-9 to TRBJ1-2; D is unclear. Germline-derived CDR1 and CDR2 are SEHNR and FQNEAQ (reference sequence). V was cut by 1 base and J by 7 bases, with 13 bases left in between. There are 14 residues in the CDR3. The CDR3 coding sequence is TGTGCCAGCAGCTTAGGCCTGGGAGGAGCTGGCTACACCTTC. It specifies CASSLGLGGAGYTF. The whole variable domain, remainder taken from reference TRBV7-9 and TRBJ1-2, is DTGVSQNPRHKITKRGQNVTFRCDPISEHNRLYWYRQTLGQGPEFLTYFQNEAQLEKSRLLSDRFSAERPKGSFSTLEIQRTEQGDSAMYLCASSLGLGGAGYTFGSGTRLTVV.

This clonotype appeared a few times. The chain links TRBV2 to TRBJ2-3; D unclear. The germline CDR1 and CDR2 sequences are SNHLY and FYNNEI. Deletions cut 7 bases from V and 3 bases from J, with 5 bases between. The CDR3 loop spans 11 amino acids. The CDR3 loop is CASTWTDTQYF. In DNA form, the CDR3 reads TGTGCCAGCACCTGGACAGATACGCAGTATTTT.

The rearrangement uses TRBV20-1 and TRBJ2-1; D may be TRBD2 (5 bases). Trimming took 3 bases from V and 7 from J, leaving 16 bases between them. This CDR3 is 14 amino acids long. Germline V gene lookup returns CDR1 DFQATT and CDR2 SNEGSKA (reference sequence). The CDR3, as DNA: TGCAGTGCTAGCAGCTTACTAGTTGGGAATGAGCAGTTCTTC. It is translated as CSASSLLVGNEQFF.

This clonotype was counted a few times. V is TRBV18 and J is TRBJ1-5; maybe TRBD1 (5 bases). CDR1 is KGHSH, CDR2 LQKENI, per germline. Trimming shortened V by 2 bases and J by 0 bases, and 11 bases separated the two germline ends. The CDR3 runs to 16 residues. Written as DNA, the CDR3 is TGTGCCAGCTCACCATCGGGGGGATATAGCAATCAGCCCCAGCATTTT. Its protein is CASSPSGGYSNQPQHF. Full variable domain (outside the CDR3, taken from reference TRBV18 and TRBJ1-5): NAGVMQNPRHLVRRRGQEARLRCSPMKGHSHVYWYRQLPEEGLKFMVYLQKENIIDESGMPKERFSAEFPKEGPSILRIQQVVRGDSAAYFCASSPSGGYSNQPQHFGDGTRLSIL.

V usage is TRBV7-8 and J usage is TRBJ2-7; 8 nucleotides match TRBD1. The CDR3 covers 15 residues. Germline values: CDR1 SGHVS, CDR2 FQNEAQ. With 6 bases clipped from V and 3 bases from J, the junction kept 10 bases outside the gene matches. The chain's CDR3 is CASRTRQGSIYEQYF. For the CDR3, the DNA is TGTGCCAGCAGAACCCGACAGGGGAGCATCTACGAGCAGTACTTC.